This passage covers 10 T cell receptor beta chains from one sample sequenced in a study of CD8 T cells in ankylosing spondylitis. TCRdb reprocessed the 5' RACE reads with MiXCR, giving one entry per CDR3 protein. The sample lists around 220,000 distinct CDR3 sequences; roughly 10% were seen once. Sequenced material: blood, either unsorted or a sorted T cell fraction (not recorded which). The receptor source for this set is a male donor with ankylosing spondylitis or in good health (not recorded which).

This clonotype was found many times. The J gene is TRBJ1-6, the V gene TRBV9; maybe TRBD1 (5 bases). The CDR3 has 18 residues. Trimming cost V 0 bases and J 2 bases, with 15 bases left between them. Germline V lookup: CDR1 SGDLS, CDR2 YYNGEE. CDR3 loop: CASSVDGGGEAYNSPLHF. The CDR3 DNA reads TGTGCCAGCAGCGTAGATGGGGGAGGAGAGGCCTATAATTCACCCCTCCACTTT.

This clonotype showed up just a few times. The CDR3 region has the DNA TGCGCCAGCAGCTTGGCGGCAGGGAGTACCGGGGAGCTGTTTTTT. It specifies CASSLAAGSTGELFF. The V call is TRBV5-1, the J call TRBJ2-2; possibly TRBD1 or TRBD2 for D (5 bases each). CDR1 and CDR2 from the germline V gene are SGHRS and YFSETQ. There are 15 residues in the CDR3. V was clipped by 0 bases and J by 5 bases, with 11 bases between them.

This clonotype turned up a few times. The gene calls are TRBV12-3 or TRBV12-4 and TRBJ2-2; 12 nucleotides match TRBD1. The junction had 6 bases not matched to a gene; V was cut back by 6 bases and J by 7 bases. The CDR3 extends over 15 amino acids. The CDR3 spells CASRDRDRGHGELFF. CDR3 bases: TGTGCCAGCAGGGACCGGGACAGGGGGCACGGGGAGCTGTTTTTT.

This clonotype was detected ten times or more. The CDR3 region has the DNA TGTGCCTTCCGGGACTTCTTTGGCTCTGGAAACACCATATATTTT. Translating gives CAFRDFFGSGNTIYF. V gene TRBV12-3 or TRBV12-4 combines with J gene TRBJ1-3, with a tentative D call TRBD1 (5 bases). CDR3 length: 15 residues. Trimming stripped 11 bases from V and 0 bases from J, with 17 bases between.

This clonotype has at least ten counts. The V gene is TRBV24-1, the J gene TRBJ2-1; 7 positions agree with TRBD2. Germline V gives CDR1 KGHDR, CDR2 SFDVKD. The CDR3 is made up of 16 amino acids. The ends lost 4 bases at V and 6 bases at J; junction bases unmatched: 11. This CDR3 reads CATSDPASGPFNEQFF. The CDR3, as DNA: TGTGCCACCAGTGACCCCGCTAGCGGCCCTTTCAATGAGCAGTTCTTC.

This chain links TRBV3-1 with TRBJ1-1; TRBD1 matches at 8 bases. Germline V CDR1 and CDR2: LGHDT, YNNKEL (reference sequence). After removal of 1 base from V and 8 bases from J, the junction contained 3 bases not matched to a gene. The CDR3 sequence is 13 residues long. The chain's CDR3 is CASSQGRDREAFF. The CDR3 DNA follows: TGTGCCAGCAGCCAAGGCCGGGACAGGGAAGCTTTCTTT.

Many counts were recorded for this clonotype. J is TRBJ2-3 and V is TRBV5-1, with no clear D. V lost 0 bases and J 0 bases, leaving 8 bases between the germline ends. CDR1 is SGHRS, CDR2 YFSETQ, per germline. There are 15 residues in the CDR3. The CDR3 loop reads CASSLENSSTDTQYF. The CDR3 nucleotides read TGCGCCAGCAGCTTGGAGAATAGTAGCACAGATACGCAGTATTTT. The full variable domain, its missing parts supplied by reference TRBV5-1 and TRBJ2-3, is KAGVTQTPRYLIKTRGQQVTLSCSPISGHRSVSWYQQTPGQGLQFLFEYFSETQRNKGNFPGRFSGRQFSNSRSEMNVSTLELGDSALYLCASSLENSSTDTQYFGPGTRLTVL.

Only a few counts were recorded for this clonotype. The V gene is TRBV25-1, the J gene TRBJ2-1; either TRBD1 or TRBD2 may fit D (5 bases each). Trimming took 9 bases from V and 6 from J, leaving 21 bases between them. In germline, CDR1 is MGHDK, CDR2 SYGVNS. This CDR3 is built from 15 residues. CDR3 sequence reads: CARDRLGTGPNEQFF. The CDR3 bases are TGTGCCAGGGACCGGCTCGGGACGGGCCCCAATGAGCAGTTCTTC. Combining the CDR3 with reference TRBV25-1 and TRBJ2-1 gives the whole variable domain EADIYQTPRYLVIGTGKKITLECSQTMGHDKMYWYQQDPGMELHLIHYSYGVNSTEKGDLSSESTVSRIRTEHFPLTLESARPSHTSQYLCARDRLGTGPNEQFFGPGTRLTVL.

CDR3 amino acids: CASSLPPGFPQHF. Written as DNA, the CDR3 is TGTGCCAGCAGCCTCCCCCCAGGGTTCCCCCAGCATTTT. The chain employs TRBV12-3 or TRBV12-4 and TRBJ1-5; tentatively, D is TRBD1 (5 bases). CDR3 length: 13 residues. V was trimmed by 6 bases and J by 10 bases, leaving 16 bases between them.

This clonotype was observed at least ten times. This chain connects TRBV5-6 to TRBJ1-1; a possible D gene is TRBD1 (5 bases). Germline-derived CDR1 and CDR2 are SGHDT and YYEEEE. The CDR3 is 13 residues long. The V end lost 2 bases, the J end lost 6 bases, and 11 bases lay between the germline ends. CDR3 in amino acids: CASSLRGAPEAFF. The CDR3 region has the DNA TGTGCCAGCAGCTTAAGGGGTGCCCCTGAAGCTTTCTTT. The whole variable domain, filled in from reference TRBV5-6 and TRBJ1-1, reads DAGVTQSPTHLIKTRGQQVTLRCSPKSGHDTVSWYQQALGQGPQFIFQYYEEEERQRGNFPDRFSGHQFPNYSSELNVNALLLGDSALYLCASSLRGAPEAFFGQGTRLTVV.